The 25 T cell receptor beta chains listed next were all sequenced from one sample in a study of blood T cell repertoires in COVID-19. Sequenced by immunoSEQ multiplex PCR; TCRdb stores in-frame clones only, minus some. The sample lists 120,000 to 150,000 clones; about four fifths were seen once. The sequenced sample was PBMCs or T cells enriched from blood (not recorded which). These TCRs come from a woman in her fifties or sixties who had been exposed to COVID-19.

The chain uses TRBV12-5 and TRBJ2-3, with D tentatively TRBD1 (6 bases). CDR3 length: 14 residues. Trimming stripped 7 bases from V and 1 base from J, with 12 bases between. In germline, CDR1 is LGHNT, CDR2 FRNRAP. The CDR3 spells CASVRGTGTDTQYF. The CDR3 region has the DNA TGTGCTAGTGTGAGGGGGACGGGCACAGATACGCAGTATTTT.

The chain combines TRBV11-2 with TRBJ2-1; no clear D. V dropped 2 bases and J dropped 2 bases, with 10 bases sitting between them. This CDR3 contains 15 residues. Germline loops: CDR1 SGHAT, CDR2 FQNNGV. CDR3 nucleotides: TGTGCCAGCAGCTTACCCGGGTTACCCTACAATGAGCAGTTCTTC. Translating it yields CASSLPGLPYNEQFF.

The rearrangement uses TRBV14 and TRBJ2-4, with D possibly being TRBD1 (5 bases). CDR1 and CDR2 from the germline V gene are SGHDN and FVKESK. The CDR3 spans 17 residues. V was cut by 2 bases and J by 8 bases, with 22 bases left in between. CDR3 in amino acids: CASSQRDRGRGRDIQYF. The DNA for the CDR3 is TGTGCCAGCAGCCAAAGGGATCGCGGCCGCGGCAGGGACATTCAGTACTTC.

The chain has TRBV20-1 and TRBJ2-3; 7 positions match TRBD1. The CDR3 sequence is 11 residues long. J gave up 4 bases and V 8 bases, and 3 bases lay outside the gene matches. The V gene's germline CDR1 is DFQATT and CDR2 SNEGSKA (reference sequence). The CDR3 loop is CSPQGSDTQYF. In nucleotides, the CDR3 is TGCAGTCCACAGGGGTCAGATACGCAGTATTTT.

V is TRBV6-6 and J is TRBJ1-2; D uncertain. The V and J ends lost 5 bases and 5 bases respectively, with 15 bases between them. Germline loops: CDR1 MNHNY, CDR2 SVGAGI (reference sequence). The CDR3 is 14 amino acids. The CDR3 region has the DNA TGTGCCAGCAGTACCCGCGGGAATCCGTATGGCTACACCTTC. Residues: CASSTRGNPYGYTF.

The V and J genes are TRBV18 and TRBJ1-5, with TRBD1 matching 11 bases. Losses at the gene ends were 4 bases for V and 7 bases for J; bases not matched to a gene: 9. The CDR3 is made up of 16 amino acids. The V gene's germline CDR1 is KGHSH and CDR2 LQKENI. Written as DNA, the CDR3 is TGTGCCAGCTCACAGGGGACAGGGGGTATCGTCCAGCCCCAGCATTTT. This gives the protein CASSQGTGGIVQPQHF.

The gene calls are TRBV5-4 and TRBJ2-7; 12 bases fit TRBD2. CDR3 length: 13 amino acids. V was pared by 4 bases and J by 9 bases, with 5 bases of the junction left unmatched. The germline gives CDR1 SGHNT, CDR2 YYREEE (reference sequence). CDR3 DNA sequence: TGTGCCAGCAGCCCGACTAGCGGGAGTGTGCAGTACTTC. Encoded protein: CASSPTSGSVQYF.

CDR3 residues: CASRAFGLAGGDEQFF. CDR3 nucleotide sequence: TGCGCCAGCAGGGCCTTCGGGCTAGCGGGAGGAGATGAGCAGTTCTTC. V is TRBV5-1 and J is TRBJ2-1; TRBD2 matches at 11 bases. The CDR3 contains 16 residues. J gave up 8 bases and V 5 bases, and 12 bases lay outside the gene matches. In germline, CDR1 is SGHRS, CDR2 YFSETQ. Combining the CDR3 with reference TRBV5-1 and TRBJ2-1 gives the whole variable domain KAGVTQTPRYLIKTRGQQVTLSCSPISGHRSVSWYQQTPGQGLQFLFEYFSETQRNKGNFPGRFSGRQFSNSRSEMNVSTLELGDSALYLCASRAFGLAGGDEQFFGPGTRLTVL.

In nucleotides, the CDR3 is TGTGCCATCTGGGCGGCCTCGGGGGAGACCCAGTACTTC. Protein sequence: CAIWAASGETQYF. This chain joins TRBV10-3 and TRBJ2-5, with a possible D match to TRBD2 (5 bases). V lost 8 bases and J 5 bases, leaving 15 bases between the germline ends. The CDR3 has 13 residues. The germline gives CDR1 ENHRY, CDR2 SYGVKD.

V is TRBV5-1 and J is TRBJ1-4; D remains ambiguous. The CDR3 runs to 14 residues. The V and J ends lost 6 bases and 3 bases respectively, with 12 bases between them. CDR1 and CDR2 from the germline V gene are SGHRS and YFSETQ. The CDR3 nucleotides read TGCGCCAGCACCTCCTCAGAATCTAATGAAAAACTGTTTTTT. It specifies CASTSSESNEKLFF.

The rearrangement joins TRBV3-1 (or the pseudogene TRBV3-2) to TRBJ1-2; D unresolved. The V gene lost 6 bases and the J gene lost 4 bases, with 9 bases spanning the gap. Germline V lookup: CDR1 LGHDT, CDR2 YNNKEL (reference sequence). This CDR3 has 12 amino acids. The CDR3 region has the DNA TGTGCCAGCAGGCAACCCGGCTATGGCTACACCTTC. Its translation: CASRQPGYGYTF.

The chain links TRBV4-3 to TRBJ2-4; 8 bases agree with TRBD1. Germline CDR1 is LGHNA and CDR2 is YSLEER. This CDR3 spans 13 amino acids. CDR3 residues: CAGQGRDKNIQYF. In DNA, the CDR3 is TGCGCAGGACAGGGCAGGGACAAAAACATTCAGTACTTC.

The chain combines TRBV5-1 with TRBJ2-7; no firm D call. V gave up 5 bases and J gave up 5 bases, with 17 bases separating them. Germline-derived CDR1 and CDR2 are SGHRS and YFSETQ. This CDR3 is built from 14 residues. The CDR3 region has the DNA TGCGCCAGCAGTCCGAGGCCGGGTCCGGACGAGCAGTACTTC. This encodes CASSPRPGPDEQYF.

The CDR3 spells CASSPPTSGSYNEQFF. CDR3 nucleotides: TGTGCCAGCAGCCCCCCGACTAGCGGTTCCTACAATGAGCAGTTCTTC. This chain links TRBV14 with TRBJ2-1, with 9 bases lining up with TRBD2. V lost 4 bases and J lost 1; bases outside the gene matches: 5. CDR1 is SGHDN, CDR2 FVKESK, per germline. The CDR3 is made up of 16 amino acids.

The genes are TRBV6-5 and TRBJ2-7; possible D gene TRBD1, 6 bases. The germline V gene encodes CDR1 MNHEY and CDR2 SVGAGI. This CDR3 contains 15 residues. The V end lost 7 bases, the J end lost 4 bases, and 20 bases lay between the germline ends. The CDR3 bases are TGTGCCAGCACTCCAAACTGGGGGCCAGGGTACGAGCAGTACTTC. Translated, it gives CASTPNWGPGYEQYF.

This sequence joins TRBV27 and TRBJ2-1; D might be TRBD1 (6 bases). The germline gives CDR1 MNHEY, CDR2 SMNVEV (reference sequence). Trimming removed 0 bases from V and 2 bases from J, with 8 bases in between. CDR3 length equals 15 residues. The CDR3 loop is CASSLSQGAYNEQFF. The CDR3 DNA reads as TGTGCCAGCAGTTTATCACAGGGAGCCTACAATGAGCAGTTCTTC.

The chain employs TRBV7-9 and TRBJ1-1; D is unresolved. V was trimmed by 1 base and J by 2 bases, leaving 8 bases between them. The CDR3 contains 14 residues. Germline V CDR1 and CDR2: SEHNR, FQNEAQ (reference sequence). CDR3 in amino acids: CASSLGKSNTEAFF. The DNA for the CDR3 is TGTGCCAGCAGCTTAGGCAAGAGCAACACTGAAGCTTTCTTT.

The V call is TRBV5-1, the J call TRBJ2-3; tentatively, D is TRBD1 (6 bases). The V and J ends lost 3 bases and 6 bases respectively, with 8 bases between them. CDR1 is SGHRS, CDR2 YFSETQ, per germline. CDR3 length: 12 amino acids. As DNA, the CDR3 is TGCGCCAGCAGCTCTACAGGGGATACGCAGTATTTT. This sequence encodes CASSSTGDTQYF.

The V call is TRBV4-2, the J call TRBJ2-3; 13 bases are shared with TRBD2. With 2 bases clipped from V and 2 bases from J, the junction kept 13 bases outside the gene matches. This CDR3 region has 20 residues. Germline CDR1 reads LGHNA; CDR2 reads YNFKEQ. CDR3 amino acids: CASSQLLRLAGGGNTDTQYF. CDR3 bases: TGTGCCAGCAGCCAACTCCTGCGACTAGCGGGAGGAGGGAACACAGATACGCAGTATTTT.

The V and J genes are TRBV21-1 and TRBJ2-7; the table assigns TRBD2, which was not confirmed against the DNA. TRBV21-1 is recorded as a pseudogene. The CDR3 is 19 amino acids. The DNA of the CDR3 is TGTGCCAGCCAGAGTAGGTACGGGATTGGAATCCTACCACTTTACGAGCAGTACTTC. As protein: CASQSRYGIGILPLYEQYF.

The chain couples TRBV6-5 to TRBJ2-7; maybe TRBD2 (7 bases). CDR3 length: 13 residues. The V end lost 8 bases, the J end lost 2 bases, and 13 bases lay between the germline ends. Germline V lookup: CDR1 MNHEY, CDR2 SVGAGI. DNA of the CDR3: TGTGCCAGCGAAGGGGGGGCGCCCTACGAGCAGTACTTC. It is translated as CASEGGAPYEQYF.

The V gene is TRBV28, the J gene TRBJ2-3, with TRBD2 matching over 11 bases. This CDR3 contains 15 residues. Germline assignment: CDR1 MDHEN and CDR2 SYDVKM. V was pared by 4 bases and J by 6 bases, with 6 bases of the junction left unmatched. CDR3 protein: CASSSLAGGVDTQYF. The CDR3 DNA sequence: TGTGCCAGCAGTTCCTTAGCGGGAGGGGTCGATACGCAGTATTTT.

The chain joins TRBV19 to TRBJ2-7, with a weak D call TRBD2 (6 bases). CDR3 length: 14 amino acids. Trimming left V 4 bases short and J 6 bases short, with 16 bases between. Germline V gives CDR1 LNHDA, CDR2 SQIVND (reference sequence). CDR3 residues: CASSTKGRRSEQYF. CDR3 DNA sequence: TGTGCCAGTAGTACAAAGGGGAGGAGAAGCGAGCAGTACTTC.

The chain is built from TRBV18 and TRBJ2-7; the D gene is possibly TRBD2 (6 bases). CDR1 is KGHSH, CDR2 LQKENI, per germline. This CDR3 region has 13 residues. The ends were cut back, 6 bases at V and 6 bases at J, with 15 bases in the middle. The DNA for the CDR3 is TGTGCCAGCTCCCGAAAGGAGGGTGGCGAGCAGTACTTC. Protein: CASSRKEGGEQYF.

The chain has TRBV5-1 and TRBJ1-2; 9 bases are a match to TRBD1. Germline V gene lookup returns CDR1 SGHRS and CDR2 YFSETQ. V trimming: 0 bases; J trimming: 2 bases; junction bases outside the gene matches: 5. The CDR3 covers 16 residues. CDR3 sequence (DNA): TGCGCCAGCAGCTTGGGTACAGGGGGCGCGAACTATGGCTACACCTTC. Its translation is CASSLGTGGANYGYTF. Supplemented by reference TRBV5-1 and TRBJ1-2, the full variable domain reads KAGVTQTPRYLIKTRGQQVTLSCSPISGHRSVSWYQQTPGQGLQFLFEYFSETQRNKGNFPGRFSGRQFSNSRSEMNVSTLELGDSALYLCASSLGTGGANYGYTFGSGTRLTVV.